This passage covers 17 T cell receptor beta chains from one sample sequenced in a study of blood T cell repertoires in COVID-19. TCRdb's copy holds only in-frame clones and misses some; the assay was immunoSEQ multiplex PCR. The data hold about 300,000 clones, with approximately 89% observed a single time. The sequenced sample consisted of peripheral blood. These TCRs come from a young woman with COVID-19, enrolled during active disease.

V is TRBV2 and J is TRBJ1-4; perhaps TRBD1 as D (5 bases). Germline CDR1 and CDR2: SNHLY and FYNNEI. V was pared by 5 bases and J by 2 bases, with 9 bases between. The CDR3 runs 14 residues. The CDR3 DNA is TGTGCCAGCAGTCGACAGAAGACTAATGAAAAACTGTTTTTT. Translating it yields CASSRQKTNEKLFF.

This chain uses TRBV6-5 with TRBJ1-3, with 9 bases aligning to TRBD1. The CDR3 has 15 residues. With 5 bases clipped from V and 2 bases from J, the junction kept 4 bases outside the gene matches. The V gene's germline CDR1 is MNHEY and CDR2 SVGAGI. The CDR3 DNA reads as TGTGCCAGCAGTCCCAGGACAGGGGCTGGAAACACCATATATTTT. Its translation is CASSPRTGAGNTIYF.

The chain has TRBV5-1 and TRBJ1-1; 8 bases are a match to TRBD1. CDR1 and CDR2 (germline): SGHRS, YFSETQ. The junction had 5 bases not matched to a gene; V was cut back by 3 bases and J by 4 bases. The CDR3 is 14 amino acids. The CDR3 DNA follows: TGCGCCAGCAGCTCGGAAACAGGGGGCACTGAAGCTTTCTTT. Protein: CASSSETGGTEAFF.

V is TRBV7-9 and J is TRBJ2-1; 8 bases match TRBD2. The CDR3 has 14 amino acids. Germline V lookup: CDR1 SEHNR, CDR2 FQNEAQ (reference sequence). V trimming: 7 bases; J trimming: 5 bases; junction bases outside the gene matches: 7. The CDR3 DNA is TGTGCCAGCAACCCGAGCGGGAGTCACAATGAGCAGTTCTTC. It yields the protein CASNPSGSHNEQFF.

V is TRBV24-1 and J is TRBJ2-1, with 10 bases aligning to TRBD2. From germline, CDR1 is KGHDR and CDR2 SFDVKD. The CDR3 spans 16 residues. The junction had 7 bases not matched to a gene; V was cut back by 4 bases and J by 5 bases. CDR3 residues: CATSDALAGRDNEQFF. The CDR3 bases are TGTGCCACCAGTGACGCACTAGCGGGGAGAGACAATGAGCAGTTCTTC.

This clone came up a few times. This same CDR3 is encoded by further DNA sequences in the sample. The rearrangement uses TRBV7-8 and TRBJ1-1; D unclear. CDR3 length: 13 amino acids. Germline CDR1 and CDR2: SGHVS and FQNEAQ. V shed 1 base and J shed 3 bases, with 6 bases lying between them. CDR3 sequence: CASSLERDTEAFF. Here the CDR3 DNA reads TGTGCCAGCAGCTTAGAACGGGACACTGAAGCTTTCTTT.

This CDR3 reads CASSAETGISYEQYF. The CDR3 DNA is TGTGCCAGCAGCGCAGAGACAGGCATCTCCTACGAGCAGTACTTC. The rearrangement links TRBV9 to TRBJ2-7, with TRBD1 as a possible D gene (6 bases). CDR3 length: 15 amino acids. Germline values: CDR1 SGDLS, CDR2 YYNGEE. V lost 3 bases and J 0 bases, leaving 13 bases between the germline ends.

For the CDR3, the DNA is TGTGCCAGCAGTCCGAGCAGGGGGGTGAGTTCACCCCTCCACTTT. Amino acids: CASSPSRGVSSPLHF. This rearrangement joins TRBV27 to TRBJ1-6, with 7 bases that match TRBD1. V lost 5 bases to trimming and J lost 9 bases; unmatched junction nucleotides: 10. This CDR3 region has 15 residues. The V gene's germline CDR1 is MNHEY and CDR2 SMNVEV (reference sequence).

This clone was recorded a few times. The chain couples TRBV4-1 to TRBJ2-3; 11 bases are shared with TRBD2. J lost 3 bases, V lost 1 base, and 9 bases had no gene match. CDR1 and CDR2 from the germline V gene are MGHRA and YSYEKL. This CDR3 has 18 amino acids. The DNA for the CDR3 is TGCGCCAGCAGCCAAGCTCGGGGGGGACTAGCGGTTACAGATACGCAGTATTTT. Protein product: CASSQARGGLAVTDTQYF.

CDR3 nucleotide sequence: TGTGCCAGCAGTCCCCAAGCGGGGGGTGTTAACGAGCAGTACGTC. Its protein is CASSPQAGGVNEQYV. The rearrangement uses TRBV28 and TRBJ2-7; 9 nucleotides line up with TRBD2. V shed 5 bases and J 5 bases; nucleotides not matched to a gene: 10. Germline V gene sequence: CDR1 MDHEN, CDR2 SYDVKM. The CDR3 loop spans 15 amino acids.

The chain employs TRBV4-3 and TRBJ2-1, with a tentative D call TRBD2 (6 bases). V lost 4 bases and J lost 10, with 14 bases in between. Per the germline V gene, CDR1 is LGHNA and CDR2 is YSLEER. CDR3 length: 13 amino acids. CDR3 DNA sequence: TGCGCCAGCAGCCCATTCGGGGGAAACGAGCAGTTCTTC. Translating it yields CASSPFGGNEQFF.

The chain couples TRBV7-3 to TRBJ1-1; the match to TRBD1 covers 8 bases. Losses at the gene ends were 5 bases for V and 11 bases for J; bases not matched to a gene: 10. CDR3 size: 13 residues. Looked up from germline, CDR1 is SGHTA and CDR2 is FQGTGA. This chain's CDR3 is CASSIDRGFYAFF. CDR3 DNA: TGTGCCAGCAGCATTGACAGGGGCTTTTATGCTTTCTTT.

V gene TRBV6-5 combines with J gene TRBJ2-5; 10 nucleotides align to TRBD2. CDR1 and CDR2 from the germline V gene are MNHEY and SVGAGI. V lost 6 bases to trimming and J lost 5 bases; unmatched junction nucleotides: 9. The CDR3 is made up of 15 amino acids. The CDR3 is CASSSSGGTGETQYF. In DNA, the CDR3 is TGTGCCAGCAGCTCTAGCGGGGGCACCGGGGAGACCCAGTACTTC.

The genes are TRBV16 and TRBJ1-5, with no clear D. CDR3 length equals 12 residues. Germline lookup yields CDR1 KGHSY and CDR2 FQNENV. Trimming took off 4 bases at V and 4 bases at J, with 5 bases between the two ends. The chain's CDR3 is CASSPENQPQHF. As DNA, the CDR3 is TGTGCCAGCAGCCCAGAAAATCAGCCCCAGCATTTT.

The chain is built from TRBV6-5 and TRBJ2-2; TRBD1 matches at 12 bases. The V segment lost 8 bases and the J segment 4 bases; nucleotides outside the gene matches: 2. CDR1 is MNHEY, CDR2 SVGAGI, per germline. This CDR3 is 14 amino acids long. The CDR3 coding sequence is TGTGCCAGCGGGGGACAGGGGGCCACCGGGGAGCTGTTTTTT. It translates to CASGGQGATGELFF.

The V call is TRBV4-1, the J call TRBJ2-4; 11 positions match TRBD2. This CDR3 comprises 22 residues. V trimming: 1 base; J trimming: 1 base; junction bases outside the gene matches: 18. Per germline, CDR1 MGHRA and CDR2 YSYEKL. The CDR3 protein is CASSQAGASLAGAQGAKNIQYF. The DNA of the CDR3 is TGCGCCAGCAGCCAAGCCGGTGCTTCACTAGCGGGGGCCCAAGGGGCCAAAAACATTCAGTACTTC.

CDR3: CASSLGGYEQYV. The CDR3 DNA reads as TGTGCCAGCAGTTTGGGGGGCTACGAGCAGTACGTC. The chain employs TRBV28 and TRBJ2-7, with D perhaps TRBD2 (6 bases). From germline, CDR1 is MDHEN and CDR2 SYDVKM. With 3 bases removed from V and 3 bases from J, the gap between germline ends came to 6 bases. The CDR3 length is 12 residues.